These 18 T cell receptor beta chains originate from one sample sequenced in a study of T cells in pancreatic ductal adenocarcinoma. The selected patients with pancreatic ductal adenocarcinoma had surgery but no neoadjuvant therapy. Libraries were prepared by immunoSEQ multiplex PCR; TCRdb keeps only in-frame clonotypes and omits some of them. Here the sample spans roughly 100,000 clones, over 90% being singletons. The sample taken for sequencing was PBMCs. These receptors were taken from a human donor with pancreatic ductal adenocarcinoma.

The rearrangement links TRBV11-2 to TRBJ2-3; a weak D match, TRBD1 (5 bases). In germline, CDR1 is SGHAT, CDR2 FQNNGV. The CDR3 loop spans 14 amino acids. V lost 5 bases and J lost 5, with 14 bases in between. The CDR3: CASSRRGSGDTQYF. In DNA, the CDR3 is TGTGCCAGCAGCCGTAGGGGATCGGGAGATACGCAGTATTTT.

As concerns this clone: This sample includes further DNA sequences coding for the same CDR3. This chain connects TRBV30 to TRBJ2-7; D not certain. Trimming pared 0 bases from V and 5 bases from J, leaving 8 bases between. The CDR3 extends over 12 amino acids. Germline values: CDR1 GTSNPN, CDR2 SVGIG (reference sequence). The CDR3 loop reads CAWSVVGDEQYF. DNA of the CDR3: TGTGCCTGGAGTGTTGTCGGAGACGAGCAGTACTTC. The whole variable domain, remainder taken from reference TRBV30 and TRBJ2-7, is SQTIHQWPATLVQPVGSPLSLECTVEGTSNPNLYWYRQAAGRGLQLLFYSVGIGQISSEVPQNLSASRPQDRQFILSSKKLLLSDSGFYLCAWSVVGDEQYFGPGTRLTVT.

V gene TRBV11-2 combines with J gene TRBJ1-2; TRBD1 is a possible D gene (5 bases). Trimming cost V 5 bases and J 7 bases, with 11 bases left between them. Germline loops: CDR1 SGHAT, CDR2 FQNNGV. CDR3 length: 12 amino acids. CDR3 coding DNA: TGTGCCAGCAGCCGGGGGGGGAGTGGCTACACCTTC. Protein: CASSRGGSGYTF.

The rearrangement uses TRBV4-3 and TRBJ2-4, with TRBD2 matching 9 bases. V lost 1 base, J lost 0 bases, and 10 bases stayed unmatched. Germline V gene sequence: CDR1 LGHNA, CDR2 YSLEER. This CDR3 spans 19 amino acids. CDR3 coding DNA: TGCGCCAGCAGCCAAGGGGGGTTGGCGGGAGGGGTAGCCAAAAACATTCAGTACTTC. Residues: CASSQGGLAGGVAKNIQYF.

The CDR3 DNA reads as TGTGCCAGCAGTTCCCGGGGAGGGGGGGGCACAGATACGCAGTATTTT. Its protein product is CASSSRGGGGTDTQYF. V is TRBV27 and J is TRBJ2-3; D may be TRBD2 (7 bases). The CDR3 runs 16 residues. The V and J ends lost 4 bases and 1 base respectively, with 15 bases between them. CDR1 is MNHEY and CDR2 is SMNVEV in the germline V gene (reference sequence).

The rearrangement uses TRBV6-5 and TRBJ2-7; D perhaps matches TRBD1 (6 bases). The germline V and J ends were trimmed by 5 bases and 7 bases, with 15 bases remaining between them. This CDR3 region has 13 residues. Germline assignment: CDR1 MNHEY and CDR2 SVGAGI. CDR3 DNA sequence: TGTGCCAGCAGTAATGCCGGGACAAAAGAGCAGTACTTC. This codes for CASSNAGTKEQYF.

This rearrangement joins TRBV19 to TRBJ1-2; TRBD1 aligns across 7 bases. Looked up from germline, CDR1 is LNHDA and CDR2 is SQIVND (reference sequence). V shed 4 bases and J 4 bases; nucleotides not matched to a gene: 3. The CDR3 is 13 amino acids. The CDR3, as DNA: TGTGCCAGTAGTAAGCAGGGGGGCTATGGCTACACCTTC. Amino acid sequence: CASSKQGGYGYTF. Based on the CDR3 plus reference TRBV19 and TRBJ1-2, the full variable domain is DGGITQSPKYLFRKEGQNVTLSCEQNLNHDAMYWYRQDPGQGLRLIYYSQIVNDFQKGDIAEGYSVSREKKESFPLTVTSAQKNPTAFYLCASSKQGGYGYTFGSGTRLTVV.

This chain joins TRBV10-1 and TRBJ2-7, with a tentative D call TRBD1 (6 bases). Trimming left V 8 bases short and J 3 bases short, with 11 bases between. The CDR3 contains 12 residues. Germline V lookup: CDR1 WNHNN, CDR2 SYGVQD (reference sequence). The CDR3 region is CASSGHFYEQYF. Here the CDR3 DNA reads TGCGCCAGCTCGGGACACTTCTACGAGCAGTACTTC.

The chain combines TRBV21-1 with TRBJ1-5; TRBD1 reflects the table's D call only, with no check against the DNA. TRBV21-1 is a known pseudogene. The CDR3 contains 18 residues. The DNA of the CDR3 is TGTGCCAGCAGCAAAGCGCGAAATCCAGGGCAAGGGGATCAGCCCCAGCATTTT. As protein: CASSKARNPGQGDQPQHF.

J is TRBJ2-3 and V is TRBV7-6; a weak D match, TRBD2 (5 bases). CDR3 length equals 15 residues. Germline CDR1 and CDR2: SGHVS and FNYEAQ. Trimming removed 1 base from V and 5 bases from J, with 13 bases in between. CDR3 sequence: CASSLGANRGDTQYF. In DNA, the CDR3 is TGTGCCAGCAGCTTAGGGGCCAACCGGGGAGATACGCAGTATTTT.

In its sample, this clone was seen once. The V gene is TRBV5-1, the J gene TRBJ1-4, with 10 bases identical to TRBD1. This CDR3 contains 16 residues. In germline, CDR1 is SGHRS, CDR2 YFSETQ. The trim removed 0 bases at V and 7 bases at J, leaving 6 bases unmatched. CDR3 residues: CASSLAGTGDTEKLFF. The CDR3 DNA follows: TGCGCCAGCAGCTTGGCCGGGACAGGGGACACTGAAAAACTGTTTTTT.

This chain uses TRBV29-1 with TRBJ2-1; D is ambiguous. CDR3 size: 14 residues. Germline CDR1 is SQVTM and CDR2 is ANQGSEA. Trimming pared 6 bases from V and 1 base from J, leaving 13 bases between. The CDR3 coding sequence is TGCAGCGTATTAGGAGCGAAATCCTACAATGAGCAGTTCTTC. This codes for CSVLGAKSYNEQFF.

The chain has TRBV7-2 and TRBJ2-1; D possibly corresponds to TRBD2 (5 bases). V was cut by 4 bases and J by 5 bases, with 9 bases left in between. The CDR3 extends over 13 amino acids. Germline CDR1 SGHTA, CDR2 FQGNSA. The CDR3 sequence is CASSSGLDNEQFF. The CDR3 DNA sequence: TGTGCCAGCAGCTCCGGACTCGACAATGAGCAGTTCTTC.

The gene calls are TRBV10-3 and TRBJ2-3; 7 bases fit TRBD2. Germline lookup yields CDR1 ENHRY and CDR2 SYGVKD. This CDR3 is 15 amino acids long. The ends lost 5 bases at V and 2 bases at J; junction bases unmatched: 7. The CDR3 protein is CAISSEGRDTDTQYF. The DNA of the CDR3 is TGTGCCATCAGTTCGGAGGGGAGGGACACAGATACGCAGTATTTT.

This clone was detected only once. The rearrangement links TRBV28 to TRBJ2-7, with 9 positions matching TRBD1. The CDR3 has 12 residues. The germline gives CDR1 MDHEN, CDR2 SYDVKM. J gave up 13 bases and V 4 bases, and 8 bases lay outside the gene matches. Here the CDR3 DNA reads TGTGCCAGCAGTTCCGGGACAGGGTCCCTCTACTTC. It specifies CASSSGTGSLYF.

This clone was picked up one time. This chain joins TRBV6-1 and TRBJ1-1, with D maybe TRBD1 (5 bases). The V end was cut by 6 bases, the J end by 4 bases, with 18 bases between. The germline gives CDR1 MNHNS, CDR2 SASEGT. The CDR3 contains 15 residues. The CDR3 here is CASSPRSQGGTEAFF. CDR3 coding DNA: TGTGCCAGCAGCCCAAGGTCTCAGGGAGGCACTGAAGCTTTCTTT.

The chain is built from TRBV10-1 and TRBJ2-3, with D uncertain. The CDR3 consists of 14 residues. Germline loops: CDR1 WNHNN, CDR2 SYGVQD (reference sequence). V lost 0 bases to trimming and J lost 5 bases, with 9 bases between them. Here the CDR3 DNA reads TGCGCCAGCAGTGAGTCAGAGTCCGGAGATACGCAGTATTTT. Amino acids: CASSESESGDTQYF.

The chain is built from TRBV5-1 and TRBJ2-4, with D possibly matching TRBD1 (5 bases). The CDR3 sequence is 12 residues long. The V gene's germline CDR1 is SGHRS and CDR2 YFSETQ. Trimming left V 2 bases short and J 8 bases short, with 8 bases between. This CDR3 reads CASSFAGHIQYF. CDR3 DNA: TGCGCCAGCAGCTTCGCAGGGCACATTCAGTACTTC.